This T cell receptor (beta chain) was retrieved from a study of cytomegalovirus exposure and HLA in healthy donors. Study-level results: What was likely a sequencing artifact was a cluster of highly shared sequence variants. A later analysis showed HLA-associated TCR beta chains outstripping equally common others in clonal expansion.

A note on this clone: Its specificity is unknown.

The PCR had 60 Vbeta and 13 Jbeta primers. Profiling relied on immunoSEQ multiplex PCR, and the TCRdb table lists in-frame clones only, not all of them. There are 100,000 to 150,000 clones in the sample; roughly 79% occur only once, and around 2.5% lies in the top ten. Losses at the gene ends were 10 bases for V and 3 bases for J; bases not matched to a gene: 18. The CDR3 sequence is 18 residues long. Germline values: CDR1 ENHRY, CDR2 SYGVKD. Sequenced sample: PBMCs. The receptor's source is a boy younger than 10 in good health and CMV-seronegative. The rearrangement uses TRBV10-3 and TRBJ2-3; TRBD2 matches 11 bases. Here the CDR3 DNA reads TGTGCCACCCTGGGGGCTAGCGGGGGGCGGGAGGATACAGATACGCAGTATTTT. Translated, it gives CATLGASGGREDTDTQYF.